The rows below give T cell receptor beta chains drawn from one sample of a study of T-cell reconstitution after alpha-beta-depleted transplantation in children. A single record per CDR3 protein comes from TCRdb applying MiXCR to the PCR reads. Seen here are more than 400,000 distinct CDR3 sequences, 11% observed once, and the top ten hold about 14%. Sequenced material: PBMCs, mostly from graft donor cells, taken 180 days after TCRalphabeta/CD19-depleted stem cell transplant. The receptors were gathered from a female patient aged 2-15 years who had a stem cell transplant for aplastic anemia, so the T cells may come from the graft donor. Each CDR3 is given with its conserved first and last residue. Each record gives: CDR3 length, V gene, D gene, CDR3 protein. A D gene is named only where the DNA matches it firmly.

14 TRBV5-1 . CASSSGGTYNEQFF
16 TRBV6-2/TRBV6-3 . CASSYSLRSSYNEQFF
15 TRBV18 . CASSPHKTVNTEAFF
15 TRBV27 . CASSWFNPSYNEQFF
16 TRBV29-1 . CSVEARGVPAFNEQFF
15 TRBV5-1 . CASTNRPGAYTEAFF
17 TRBV28 . CASSLPSVLGGSAEAFF
14 TRBV4-1 . CASSQSSGPETQYF
13 TRBV20-1 TRBD2 CSAPSGRIYEQYF
16 TRBV9 . CASSVDSGVVYNEQFF
13 TRBV10-3 . CAIKYGAGNTIYF
13 TRBV29-1 TRBD1 CSVEEGQGHGYTF
20 TRBV12-5 TRBD2 CASGLVHPGLAGVVQETQYF
13 TRBV9 . CASSYLEGFGYTF
14 TRBV4-2 . CASSQEARRETQYF
17 TRBV9 TRBD2 CASSVETSASSPYEQYF